This TCR beta chain was retrieved from a study of TIL therapy for anti-PD-1-resistant metastatic lung cancer. A remark on this clone: A read error may account for a junction end that differs from germline.

Time point of the sample: pre-treatment sample, taken before nivolumab and TIL therapy. Tumor tissue came from excised metastases, mostly pleural nodules or supraclavicular lymph nodes. Patients then received nivolumab; progressors got lymphodepletion, TIL and IL-2. The immunoSEQ assay was v3. Survey-level samples got around 2.1 million read pairs; deep-level samples got roughly 5-6.5 million. Sequenced by immunoSEQ multiplex PCR; TCRdb stores in-frame clones only, minus some. This sample yields some 90,000 clones, of which around 71% are seen a single time; approximately 11% belongs to the top ten. Germline V lookup: CDR1 PRHDT, CDR2 FYEKMQ (reference sequence). The CDR3 is made up of 11 amino acids.

The origin of this receptor is a person aged 25 to 79 with non-small cell lung cancer. The sequenced sample was tumor tissue, obtained at baseline. This chain links TRBV13 with TRBJ2-3; D may be TRBD1 or TRBD2 (5 bases each). The CDR3 loop is CATGIGDGADF. CDR3 bases: TGTGCCACCGGAATCGGGGACGGTGCAGATTTT.